This T cell receptor (beta chain) was identified during a study of CD8 T cell repertoires and HIV-1 epitope variants. At the level of the study: The baseline condition was 1M T cells left uncultured. Study results and caveats: No clonotypes responded to the TAALDMSHF plasma variant; 4 or 5 recognized KF9, one HW9.

This clone was recorded once. Its target is unknown. Assay: immunoSEQ multiplex PCR; the TCRdb copy retains only in-frame clones and omits some. The data contain about 2,900 clones, 73% of them singletons. This clonotype was sampled from a male donor with HIV. The sequenced sample consisted of cultured CD8+ T cells derived from PBMCs.

The CDR3 loop is CSVETGGSNEQFF. The CDR3 DNA sequence: TGCAGCGTTGAAACAGGGGGCTCAAATGAGCAGTTCTTC. This chain joins TRBV29-1 and TRBJ2-1; 9 nucleotides line up with TRBD1. Germline V lookup: CDR1 SQVTM, CDR2 ANQGSEA. With V trimmed by 2 bases and J by 7 bases, 3 bases remained unmatched. This CDR3 has 13 residues.